These 3 T cell receptor beta chains were all obtained from the same sample, sequenced in a study of CD8+ T cells in alopecia areata. RNA was isolated and reverse transcribed to cDNA, the sequencing template. Only in-frame clones appear in the TCRdb table, and some are missing; sequencing was by immunoSEQ multiplex PCR. The sample has 150,000 to 200,000 clones, about three fifths seen once. Sequencing was done on a sample of CD4+ T cells sorted from blood. The receptors shown here come from a human donor in good health.

The rearrangement joins TRBV11-2 to TRBJ1-5; D not certain. The CDR3 spans 14 residues. The V and J ends lost 1 base and 1 base respectively, with 5 bases between them. Germline-derived CDR1 and CDR2 are SGHAT and FQNNGV. CDR3 nucleotides: TGTGCCAGCAGCTTAGGGCACAGCAATCAGCCCCAGCATTTT. It codes for CASSLGHSNQPQHF.

V and J are TRBV19 and TRBJ1-5, with a possible D match to TRBD1 (5 bases). Trimming took off 3 bases at V and 4 bases at J, with 10 bases between the two ends. CDR1 is LNHDA, CDR2 SQIVND, per germline (reference sequence). The CDR3 extends over 14 amino acids. The CDR3 DNA reads TGTGCCAGTAGTATGCGGGACGGTAATCAGCCCCAGCATTTT. This sequence encodes CASSMRDGNQPQHF.

The V and J genes are TRBV5-1 and TRBJ2-2; TRBD2 is a possible D gene (6 bases). From germline, CDR1 is SGHRS and CDR2 YFSETQ. V lost 2 bases and J 4 bases, leaving 12 bases between the germline ends. CDR3 length: 15 residues. This CDR3 reads CASSFGRAGTGELFF. The CDR3 region has the DNA TGCGCCAGCAGCTTTGGGAGAGCGGGCACCGGGGAGCTGTTTTTT.